This T cell receptor beta chain was observed in a study of T cells in Graves' hyperthyroidism and ophthalmopathy. This clonotype was recorded many times. The CDR3 length is 14 residues. V was shortened by 5 bases and J by 2 bases, with 13 bases between the two germline ends. Researchers amplified the TCR beta CDR3 regions from RNA transcripts. HTBI primers drove first-round RT-PCR of the TCR CDR3. TCRdb re-analysed the multiplex PCR reads in MiXCR, keeping a single row per CDR3 protein. This sample has about half a million distinct CDR3 sequences, with roughly 20% found just once. V and J are TRBV12-3 or TRBV12-4 and TRBJ2-7, with D perhaps matching TRBD1 or TRBD2 (5 bases each). The sequence was collected from a man between 18 and 35 years old with Graves' hyperthyroidism. Specimen: blood. The CDR3 reads CASSPGTDAYEQYF. The CDR3, as DNA: TGTGCCAGCAGTCCAGGGACGGATGCCTACGAGCAGTACTTC.